This is a list of T cell receptor beta chains from one sample in a study of T cells in Graves' hyperthyroidism and ophthalmopathy. TCRdb re-derived calls from the multiplex PCR reads in MiXCR, one entry per CDR3 protein. The sample gives 350,000 or so distinct CDR3 sequences, 15% to 20% of which show up once; around 47% is in the top ten. The sample taken for sequencing was blood. These receptor sequences come from a woman between 50 and 59 years old with Graves' hyperthyroidism. The CDR3 runs from the conserved cysteine through the conserved F or W. A D gene is named only where the DNA matches it firmly. The size entry is marked missing in some rows and otherwise reads once, few, many or a size class.

V gene: TRBV9
J gene: TRBJ2-3
D gene: NA
clone size: few
CDR3 protein: CASKGGESDTQYF
CDR3 DNA: TGTGCCAGCAAGGGGGGCGAATCAGATACGCAGTATTTT

V gene: TRBV7-2
J gene: TRBJ1-5
D gene: TRBD1
clone size: many
CDR3 protein: CASSLRTGDDIRNQPQHF
CDR3 DNA: TGTGCCAGCAGCTTAAGGACAGGGGATGATATTCGCAATCAGCCCCAGCATTTT

V gene: TRBV12-3/TRBV12-4
J gene: TRBJ2-1
D gene: NA
clone size: NA
CDR3 protein: CASSLYPRVTGGRRNEQFF
CDR3 DNA: TGTGCCAGCAGTTTATACCCCCGAGTAACCGGGGGGCGTCGGAATGAGCAGTTCTTC

V gene: TRBV7-9
J gene: TRBJ1-1
D gene: NA
clone size: NA
CDR3 protein: CASSLAPYSRSTEAFF
CDR3 DNA: TGTGCCAGCAGCTTAGCGCCTTACAGCCGGAGCACTGAAGCTTTCTTT

V gene: TRBV11-2
J gene: TRBJ2-1
D gene: TRBD2
clone size: many
CDR3 protein: CASSSSGGAENEQFF
CDR3 DNA: TGTGCCAGCAGCTCAAGCGGGGGGGCCGAAAATGAGCAGTTCTTC

V gene: TRBV4-1
J gene: TRBJ2-3
D gene: TRBD1
clone size: few
CDR3 protein: CASSHVPGQGAADTQYF
CDR3 DNA: TGCGCCAGCAGCCATGTTCCGGGACAGGGGGCGGCAGATACGCAGTATTTT

V gene: TRBV27
J gene: TRBJ2-4
D gene: NA
clone size: few
CDR3 protein: CASSPDRLDGKNIQYF
CDR3 DNA: TGTGCCAGCAGTCCAGACAGGCTCGACGGCAAAAACATTCAGTACTTC

V gene: TRBV20-1
J gene: TRBJ2-5
D gene: NA
clone size: many
CDR3 protein: CSARDLISRGETQYF
CDR3 DNA: TGCAGTGCTAGAGATCTAATATCTAGGGGGGAGACCCAGTACTTC

V gene: TRBV7-7
J gene: TRBJ2-2
D gene: NA
clone size: NA
CDR3 protein: CASRGRAGANTGELFF
CDR3 DNA: TGTGCTAGCAGGGGCAGGGCAGGAGCGAACACCGGGGAGCTGTTTTTT

V gene: TRBV11-1
J gene: TRBJ1-1
D gene: NA
clone size: many
CDR3 protein: CASSLGVHNTEAFF
CDR3 DNA: TGTGCCAGCAGCTTAGGAGTTCACAACACTGAAGCTTTCTTT

V gene: TRBV6-5
J gene: TRBJ1-1
D gene: NA
clone size: few
CDR3 protein: CASSYAFVSENTEAFF
CDR3 DNA: TGTGCCAGCAGTTACGCGTTTGTCAGCGAGAACACTGAAGCTTTCTTT

V gene: TRBV5-4
J gene: TRBJ2-1
D gene: NA
clone size: few
CDR3 protein: CASSGGSGGVSYNEQFF
CDR3 DNA: TGTGCCAGCAGCGGGGGGTCGGGCGGGGTCTCCTACAATGAGCAGTTCTTC

V gene: TRBV5-1
J gene: TRBJ1-1
D gene: NA
clone size: NA
CDR3 protein: CASSLVGEGTEAFF
CDR3 DNA: TGCGCCAGCAGCTTGGTGGGGGAGGGAACTGAAGCTTTCTTT

V gene: TRBV12-3/TRBV12-4
J gene: TRBJ1-5
D gene: NA
clone size: few
CDR3 protein: CASSLGTDNQPQHF
CDR3 DNA: TGTGCCAGCAGTTTAGGGACAGATAATCAGCCCCAGCATTTT

V gene: TRBV12-3/TRBV12-4
J gene: TRBJ2-2
D gene: TRBD2
clone size: NA
CDR3 protein: CASSDSPGLAGESGELFF
CDR3 DNA: TGTGCCAGCAGCGACAGCCCGGGACTAGCGGGAGAGTCCGGGGAGCTGTTTTTT

V gene: TRBV6-2/TRBV6-3
J gene: TRBJ2-2
D gene: TRBD2
clone size: few
CDR3 protein: CASSTSGRNTGELFF
CDR3 DNA: TGTGCCAGCAGCACTAGCGGGAGGAACACCGGGGAGCTGTTTTTT

V gene: TRBV5-1
J gene: TRBJ2-1
D gene: TRBD2
clone size: many
CDR3 protein: CASRAGTSNNEQFF
CDR3 DNA: TGCGCCAGCAGGGCCGGGACTAGCAACAATGAGCAGTTCTTC

V gene: TRBV16
J gene: TRBJ2-3
D gene: NA
clone size: NA
CDR3 protein: CASSRGKGDTQYF
CDR3 DNA: TGTGCCAGCAGCCGCGGGAAAGGGGATACGCAGTATTTT

V gene: TRBV10-3
J gene: TRBJ2-1
D gene: NA
clone size: NA
CDR3 protein: CAISNPTGTEQFF
CDR3 DNA: TGTGCCATCAGTAATCCGACCGGGACTGAGCAGTTCTTC

V gene: TRBV11-2
J gene: TRBJ2-5
D gene: NA
clone size: NA
CDR3 protein: CASSLGGTQCF
CDR3 DNA: TGTGCCAGCAGCCTCGGAGGGACCCAGTGCTTC

V gene: TRBV28
J gene: TRBJ2-7
D gene: TRBD1
clone size: many
CDR3 protein: CASVGSTGGYEQYF
CDR3 DNA: TGTGCCAGCGTTGGGTCAACAGGGGGGTACGAGCAGTACTTC

V gene: TRBV6-1
J gene: TRBJ2-1
D gene: NA
clone size: many
CDR3 protein: CASSGSILAVYNEQFF
CDR3 DNA: TGTGCCAGCAGTGGAAGTATTCTCGCCGTCTACAATGAGCAGTTCTTC

V gene: TRBV20-1
J gene: TRBJ2-3
D gene: NA
clone size: NA
CDR3 protein: CSATLALARKEGTDTQYF
CDR3 DNA: TGCAGTGCTACCCTCGCTCTAGCGAGGAAGGAGGGCACAGATACGCAGTATTTT

V gene: TRBV19
J gene: TRBJ1-2
D gene: NA
clone size: NA
CDR3 protein: CASTIPGFGYGYTF
CDR3 DNA: TGTGCCAGCACGATCCCAGGGTTCGGCTATGGCTACACCTTC

V gene: TRBV20-1
J gene: TRBJ2-3
D gene: NA
clone size: once
CDR3 protein: CSASDTRRSVYTQYF
CDR3 DNA: TGCAGTGCTAGTGACACTAGGCGGAGCGTATATACGCAGTATTTT

V gene: TRBV12-3/TRBV12-4
J gene: TRBJ2-7
D gene: NA
clone size: NA
CDR3 protein: CVSSTDPRYEQYF
CDR3 DNA: TGTGTCAGCAGTACTGATCCGCGCTACGAGCAGTACTTC

V gene: TRBV2
J gene: TRBJ2-1
D gene: NA
clone size: NA
CDR3 protein: CASSVGRALYNEQFF
CDR3 DNA: TGTGCCAGCAGTGTGGGCAGGGCCCTCTACAATGAGCAGTTCTTC

V gene: TRBV20-1
J gene: TRBJ1-5
D gene: TRBD1
clone size: few
CDR3 protein: CSAVRGPQPQHF
CDR3 DNA: TGCAGTGCGGTCAGGGGGCCTCAGCCCCAGCATTTT